This T cell receptor beta chain was found in a study of beta chain features in type 1 diabetes (dated 2018 in TCRdb). In terms of the full investigation: Mean age, gender distribution, total cell number and subset yield were not different between patients and healthy donors. The study compared TCRB repertoires of sorted circulating CD4+ T cell subsets between recently diagnosed type 1 diabetes patients and matched healthy donors. Regulatory and stem cell-like memory subsets were obtained from only 8 patients and roughly 8 healthy donors, while naive and central memory subsets were obtained from all 30 or so donors. A total of over 90,000,000 sorted cells were examined across all samples, and a strong correlation was observed between cell number per subset and RNA yield. Study-wide conclusions, independent of this receptor: Sequencing cDNA rather than genomic DNA could over-represent highly expressing activated cells, although activation and CD3 levels did not differ between groups. PCR might favor shorter templates, but patient and control samples were amplified and corrected together, so any skew would affect both groups equally. Naive, central memory and regulatory TCRB repertoires appeared to be more similar among patients than among healthy donors. Type 1 diabetes patients showed a moderate but significant shortening of TCRB CDR3 length in all four CD4+ subsets. Because small numbers of individuals were included in the HLA sub-analyses, any influence of HLA type on TCRB rearrangement was left unresolved. Fewer insertions and more nucleotide deletions at VDJ recombination sites were observed in patients with type 1 diabetes, implying thymic rearrangement abnormalities.

Of note for this clone: Its antigen remains unidentified. Base quality data are lacking; no much larger clone is found one base away.

The High Capacity cDNA Reverse Transcription Kit was used to reverse transcribe all of the isolated RNA, meaning that expressed TCRB transcripts were what got sequenced. Naive, central memory and regulatory T cell samples underwent deep immunoSEQ sequencing, averaging about 3.5 million total reads per sample. Sorted cells were lysed in RLT buffer and RNA was extracted with DNase-treated RNeasy Micro or Mini kits, depending on cell number. Each cell subset was processed on its own to prevent cross-contamination, while patient and healthy donor samples were processed together. TCRB sequences were amplified from cDNA with the immunoSEQ multiplex PCR, producing 87-bp fragments spanning the CDR3 region. The amplicons were sequenced using the Illumina HiSeq platform. On the authors' methods: Synthetic template baselines were used to correct PCR bias computationally, reads within Hamming distance 2 were collapsed, and singletons that could not be merged were discarded. Reads were aligned against IMGT so that V, D and J genes, CDR3 length and insertions or deletions at six rearrangement sites could be assigned. Within each subset, clonotype counts were normalized to the number of sorted cells before true diversity and Gini coefficients were calculated with the tcR R package. Repertoire sharing was quantified using the overlap coefficient calculated on TCRB nucleotide sequences. TCRdb holds this immuneACCESS table with in-frame rearrangements only. Some clones are missing; in checked studies, unresolved V genes explain under half, and the rest has no known cause. From that table come the V and J calls and clone size; the DNA was used to work out D and trimming. The sample table lists under 50,000 clones, about half of them with a count of one. The ten top clones hold over 2% of the sample.

Each donor gave one peripheral blood draw, averaging approximately 0.11 L, which was collected into heparinised tubes. Naive, central memory, regulatory and stem cell-like memory CD4+ T cells were sorted on a BD FACSAria II using a panel including CD45RO, CCR7, CD25, CD127, CD95 and CD27. All sorted populations exceeded 95% purity. PBMCs were isolated immediately by Lymphoprep density gradient centrifugation and stained directly without culture. To minimize batch effects, samples were stained and sorted in pairs, one healthy donor with one patient per experiment. Trimming takes 3 bases from V and 9 bases from J, and the germline ends sit 7 bases apart. Via the germline V gene, CDR1 is SNHLY and CDR2 FYNNEI. From the cysteine through the phenylalanine, the CDR3 covers 11 amino acids. Just the 33-base CDR3 DNA is kept, in frame starting at base 1.

Sequencing was performed on Tregs from blood. The sample's cell subset or site, from its label and the paper: regulatory CD4+ T cells. This chain joins TRBV2 to TRBJ2-3; a confident D gene designation cannot be given. This clonotype was obtained from a woman aged 18-29 years in good health. The CDR3 protein: CASSDFKTQYF. In nucleotide form, the sequence is TGTGCCAGCAGTGACTTTAAAACGCAGTATTTT.